Below, 15 T cell receptor beta chains from the same sample are listed, as sequenced in a study of cytomegalovirus exposure and HLA in healthy donors. 60 Vbeta and 13 Jbeta primers were used in PCR. Sequencing used immunoSEQ multiplex PCR; TCRdb keeps in-frame clones, though not all of them. Of around 200,000 clones listed, roughly four fifths are singletons. The specimen was PBMCs. The source of these receptors is a man aged 50 or older in good health and CMV-seronegative.

This rearrangement joins TRBV7-2 to TRBJ2-2, with TRBD2 matching over 7 bases. V was clipped by 2 bases and J by 0 bases; unmatched bases: 3. The germline V gene has CDR1 SGHTA and CDR2 FQGNSA. The CDR3 loop spans 16 amino acids. The CDR3 protein is CASSLWEGPNTGELFF. CDR3 nucleotide sequence: TGTGCCAGCAGCTTATGGGAGGGACCGAACACCGGGGAGCTGTTTTTT.

This chain links TRBV6-5 with TRBJ1-2; no reliable D call. Germline assignment: CDR1 MNHEY and CDR2 SVGAGI. Trimming pared 2 bases from V and 2 bases from J, leaving 9 bases between. The CDR3 extends over 14 amino acids. The CDR3 DNA reads as TGTGCCAGCAGTTACCGAGGAGGAAACTATGGCTACACCTTC. Protein sequence: CASSYRGGNYGYTF.

The J gene is TRBJ1-1, the V gene TRBV10-3; maybe TRBD1 (5 bases). Trimming left V 5 bases short and J 5 bases short, with 9 bases between. The germline V gene has CDR1 ENHRY and CDR2 SYGVKD. CDR3 length: 12 amino acids. In DNA form, the CDR3 reads TGTGCCATCAGTCGCCAGGGAACTGAAGCTTTCTTT. Protein product: CAISRQGTEAFF.

The rearrangement joins TRBV29-1 to TRBJ2-5; the D is unclear. Germline V gives CDR1 SQVTM, CDR2 ANQGSEA. There are 12 residues in the CDR3. The V and J ends lost 1 base and 8 bases respectively, with 11 bases between them. Here the CDR3 reads CSVEGSTSTQYF. The CDR3 DNA reads as TGCAGCGTTGAAGGTAGCACGTCCACCCAGTACTTC.

V usage is TRBV7-9 and J usage is TRBJ1-6; unclear D gene. The CDR3 has 16 amino acids. V lost 1 base to trimming and J lost 7 bases, with 14 bases between them. Germline V gives CDR1 SEHNR, CDR2 FQNEAQ (reference sequence). CDR3 in DNA: TGTGCCAGCAGCTTAGGAGTCGGCAGGCCCAATTCACCCCTCCACTTT. Its protein product is CASSLGVGRPNSPLHF.

The chain links TRBV6-1 to TRBJ1-3; D not resolved. Trimming took off 7 bases at V and 4 bases at J, with 14 bases between the two ends. CDR1 MNHNS and CDR2 SASEGT come from the germline V gene. The CDR3 sequence is 14 residues long. The CDR3 sequence: CASILTAAGNTIYF. CDR3 DNA sequence: TGTGCCAGCATCCTTACTGCCGCCGGAAACACCATATATTTT.

The chain recombines TRBV10-3 with TRBJ2-7; TRBD1 aligns across 7 bases. The CDR3 has 14 amino acids. In germline, CDR1 is ENHRY, CDR2 SYGVKD. With 6 bases clipped from V and 2 bases from J, the junction kept 7 bases outside the gene matches. This CDR3 is CAISRDSTPYEQYF. DNA of the CDR3: TGTGCCATCAGCCGGGACAGTACCCCCTACGAGCAGTACTTC.

This chain joins TRBV5-4 and TRBJ2-3; 14 bases agree with TRBD2. Germline lookup yields CDR1 SGHNT and CDR2 YYREEE (reference sequence). The CDR3 runs 15 residues. Trimming at V came to 4 bases and at J to 8 bases, leaving 6 bases not matched to a gene. The CDR3 sequence is CASSTGLAGEGTQYF. In nucleotides, the CDR3 is TGTGCCAGCAGCACGGGACTAGCGGGAGAGGGTACGCAGTATTTT.

The chain recombines TRBV5-1 with TRBJ2-3; 9 nucleotides align to TRBD1. The CDR3 has 15 amino acids. Trimming at V came to 5 bases and at J to 5 bases, leaving 9 bases not matched to a gene. Germline V lookup: CDR1 SGHRS, CDR2 YFSETQ. The CDR3 nucleotides are TGCGCCAGCAGGGCCAGGGACAGGGTGCAAGATACGCAGTATTTT. This sequence encodes CASRARDRVQDTQYF.

This clone is a singleton in its sample. The gene calls are TRBV19 and TRBJ2-7; 11 nucleotides line up with TRBD1. The CDR3 covers 14 residues. Trimming at V came to 5 bases and at J to 7 bases, leaving 7 bases not matched to a gene. Germline V gene data show CDR1 as LNHDA and CDR2 as SQIVND (reference sequence). In DNA, the CDR3 is TGTGCCAGTAGTGTCGGACAGGGGGCTTGGGAGCAGTACTTC. Encoded protein: CASSVGQGAWEQYF.

V usage is TRBV19 and J usage is TRBJ1-2, with TRBD1 as a possible D gene (6 bases). CDR1 and CDR2 (germline): LNHDA, SQIVND (reference sequence). V dropped 7 bases and J dropped 5 bases, with 17 bases sitting between them. This CDR3 contains 14 residues. CDR3 residues: CASTMGPGAYGYTF. The CDR3 nucleotides read TGTGCCAGTACCATGGGACCAGGGGCATATGGCTACACCTTC.

This chain joins TRBV11-3 and TRBJ2-1, with TRBD2 identical over 8 bases. V gave up 0 bases and J gave up 6 bases; unmatched junction bases: 7. CDR1 SGHNT and CDR2 YENEEA come from the germline V gene. The CDR3 is made up of 16 amino acids. The CDR3 DNA reads TGTGCCAGCAGCTTAGATGGGGCTAGCGGGCTCAATGAGCAGTTCTTC. It is translated as CASSLDGASGLNEQFF. The variable domain in full, completed from reference TRBV11-3 and TRBJ2-1, reads EAGVVQSPRYKIIEKKQPVAFWCNPISGHNTLYWYLQNLGQGPELLIRYENEEAVDDSQLPKDRFSAERLKGVDSTLKIQPAELGDSAVYLCASSLDGASGLNEQFFGPGTRLTVL.

The V and J genes are TRBV6-5 and TRBJ2-7; 10 bases match TRBD2. CDR1 is MNHEY, CDR2 SVGAGI, per germline. This CDR3 has 15 residues. The junction had 7 bases not matched to a gene; V was cut back by 5 bases and J by 3 bases. CDR3 in amino acids: CASSSLAGESYEQYF. CDR3 nucleotides: TGTGCCAGCAGTAGCCTAGCGGGGGAGAGCTACGAGCAGTACTTC.

The genes are TRBV18 and TRBJ2-2, with TRBD1 identical over 9 bases. The germline CDR1 and CDR2 sequences are KGHSH and LQKENI. Unmatched junction bases numbered 5, after V lost 3 bases and J lost 3 bases. The CDR3 contains 16 residues. DNA for the CDR3: TGTGCCAGCTCACCGTGGACAGGGGCGGACACCGGGGAGCTGTTTTTT. Encoded protein: CASSPWTGADTGELFF.

The V gene is TRBV28, the J gene TRBJ2-1, with a tentative D call TRBD1 (6 bases). CDR1 and CDR2 (germline): MDHEN, SYDVKM. The CDR3 sequence is 13 residues long. The chain's CDR3 is CALYGRGRNEQFF. Here the CDR3 DNA reads TGTGCGCTATACGGCAGGGGAAGAAATGAGCAGTTCTTC.